The entry below describes one TCR beta chain. Libraries were prepared by immunoSEQ multiplex PCR; TCRdb keeps only in-frame clonotypes and omits some of them. The sample shows 79,000 or so clones, 60% to 85% of them seen only once. V shed 8 bases and J shed 4 bases, with 10 bases lying between them. Germline-derived CDR1 and CDR2 are MDHEN and SYDVKM. The CDR3 is 12 residues long. The data were obtained in a study of T cell responses to AZD1222 COVID-19 vaccine. This receptor was identified in an adult who received the MenACWY meningococcal vaccine as a control. The source material was peripheral blood, sampled 28 days after the second dose of the MenACWY control vaccine. V is TRBV28 and J is TRBJ2-3; D remains unclear. In nucleotides, the CDR3 is TGTGCCAGCTTCGCATTGGCAGATACGCAGTATTTT. It is translated as CASFALADTQYF.